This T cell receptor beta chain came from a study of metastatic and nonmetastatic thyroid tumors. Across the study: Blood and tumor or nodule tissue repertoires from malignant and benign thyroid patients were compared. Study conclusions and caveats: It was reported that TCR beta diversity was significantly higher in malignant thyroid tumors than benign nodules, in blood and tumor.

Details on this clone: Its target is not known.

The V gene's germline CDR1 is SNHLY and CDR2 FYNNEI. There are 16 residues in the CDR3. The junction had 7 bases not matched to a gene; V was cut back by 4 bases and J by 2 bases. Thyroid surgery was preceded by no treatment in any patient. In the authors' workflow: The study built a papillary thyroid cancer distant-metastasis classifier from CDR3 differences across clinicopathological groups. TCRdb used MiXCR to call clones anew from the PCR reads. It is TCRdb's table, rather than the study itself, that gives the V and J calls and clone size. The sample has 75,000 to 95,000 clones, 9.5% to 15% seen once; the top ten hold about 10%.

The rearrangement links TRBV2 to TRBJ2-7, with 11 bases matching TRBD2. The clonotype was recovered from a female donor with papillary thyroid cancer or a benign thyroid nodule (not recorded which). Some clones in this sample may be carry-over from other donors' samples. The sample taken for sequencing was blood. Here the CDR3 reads CASSGLAGWRTYEQYF. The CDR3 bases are TGTGCCAGCAGTGGACTAGCGGGATGGCGGACCTACGAGCAGTACTTC.